This passage covers 21 T cell receptor beta chains from one sample sequenced in a study of blood T cell repertoires in COVID-19. Libraries were prepared by immunoSEQ multiplex PCR; TCRdb keeps only in-frame clonotypes and omits some of them. This sample yields tens of thousands of clones, of which about 84% are seen a single time; over 4.5% belongs to the top ten. The specimen was peripheral blood. Receptors were obtained from a woman in her fifties or sixties with acute or convalescent COVID-19.

The chain is built from TRBV19 and TRBJ2-6, with D perhaps TRBD2 (6 bases). Germline V lookup: CDR1 LNHDA, CDR2 SQIVND (reference sequence). V shed 10 bases and J shed 4 bases, with 26 bases lying between them. The CDR3 has 18 residues. CDR3 coding DNA: TGTGCCACTTCTTCTTCAGGGAGGAAGGGATTGGGGGCCAACGTCCTGACTTTC. Protein sequence: CATSSSGRKGLGANVLTF.

The chain couples TRBV19 to TRBJ2-1, with D possibly TRBD1 on 6 matching bases. From germline, CDR1 is LNHDA and CDR2 SQIVND (reference sequence). The CDR3 covers 15 residues. V gave up 3 bases and J gave up 2 bases, with 11 bases separating them. The CDR3, as DNA: TGTGCCAGTAGTATGGGTTGGGACACCTACAATGAGCAGTTCTTC. This sequence encodes CASSMGWDTYNEQFF.

The chain is built from TRBV4-1 and TRBJ1-5; D may be TRBD1 (5 bases). V dropped 0 bases and J dropped 8 bases, with 11 bases sitting between them. The CDR3 contains 14 residues. Germline lookup yields CDR1 MGHRA and CDR2 YSYEKL. The CDR3 nucleotides are TGCGCCAGCAGCCAAGATTGGGGCAAGGAGCCCCAGCATTTT. This codes for CASSQDWGKEPQHF.

V gene TRBV13 combines with J gene TRBJ1-1, with 8 bases matching TRBD1. This CDR3 has 17 residues. V lost 6 bases and J lost 3; bases outside the gene matches: 15. Germline V gene data show CDR1 as PRHDT and CDR2 as FYEKMQ (reference sequence). CDR3 in amino acids: CASSRGSQGAFDTEAFF. In DNA, the CDR3 is TGTGCCAGCAGTCGGGGTTCGCAGGGGGCGTTCGACACTGAAGCTTTCTTT.

The chain employs TRBV23-1 and TRBJ1-5; 9 nucleotides match TRBD1. TRBV23-1 has ORF status, its function being uncertain. The length of the CDR3 is 15 residues. V lost 2 bases to trimming and J lost 9 bases; unmatched junction nucleotides: 8. The CDR3 here is CASSQKDRGKWPQHF. In DNA, the CDR3 is TGCGCCAGCAGTCAAAAGGACAGGGGAAAGTGGCCCCAGCATTTT.

This chain joins TRBV7-2 and TRBJ2-7, with unresolved D. The CDR3 extends over 15 amino acids. Trimming took 5 bases from V and 2 from J, leaving 16 bases between them. The germline V gene has CDR1 SGHTA and CDR2 FQGNSA. The CDR3 reads CASSLGTGGAYEQYF. The CDR3 DNA sequence: TGTGCCAGCAGCCTCGGTACCGGCGGAGCCTACGAGCAGTACTTC. The full variable domain, its missing parts supplied by reference TRBV7-2 and TRBJ2-7, is GAGVSQSPSNKVTEKGKDVELRCDPISGHTALYWYRQSLGQGLEFLIYFQGNSAPDKSGLPSDRFSAERTGGSVSTLTIQRTQQEDSAVYLCASSLGTGGAYEQYFGPGTRLTVT.

The rearrangement uses TRBV7-3 and TRBJ2-1, with D possibly TRBD2 on 5 matching bases. CDR1 and CDR2 from the germline V gene are SGHTA and FQGTGA. Trimming removed 3 bases from V and 11 bases from J, with 14 bases in between. The CDR3 is made up of 13 amino acids. The CDR3 DNA sequence: TGTGCCAGCAGCTTTGGAGCAGCGACTAAGCAGTTCTTC. Protein sequence: CASSFGAATKQFF.

The genes are TRBV5-4 and TRBJ1-1, with TRBD1 as a possible D gene (5 bases). The CDR3 totals 15 residues. Trimming removed 2 bases from V and 1 base from J, with 12 bases in between. CDR1 is SGHNT, CDR2 YYREEE, per germline (reference sequence). CDR3 nucleotides: TGTGCCAGCAGCTTTTATACGCAGGGGAACACTGAAGCTTTCTTT. It codes for CASSFYTQGNTEAFF.

The chain is built from TRBV7-9 and TRBJ2-3; TRBD1 might be the D (6 bases). V lost 3 bases to trimming and J lost 3 bases, with 10 bases between them. This CDR3 has 14 amino acids. CDR1 is SEHNR, CDR2 FQNEAQ, per germline (reference sequence). CDR3 amino acids: CASSFIGTTDTQYF. The CDR3 DNA follows: TGTGCCAGCAGCTTTATAGGGACAACAGATACGCAGTATTTT. The whole variable domain, remainder taken from reference TRBV7-9 and TRBJ2-3, is DTGVSQNPRHKITKRGQNVTFRCDPISEHNRLYWYRQTLGQGPEFLTYFQNEAQLEKSRLLSDRFSAERPKGSFSTLEIQRTEQGDSAMYLCASSFIGTTDTQYFGPGTRLTVL.

The gene calls are TRBV6-5 and TRBJ2-7; 10 positions match TRBD2. V lost 3 bases and J lost 4; bases outside the gene matches: 3. CDR3 length equals 14 residues. Germline CDR1 MNHEY, CDR2 SVGAGI. DNA of the CDR3: TGTGCCAGCAGTTATTGGACTAGCGGATACGAGCAGTACTTC. This translates into CASSYWTSGYEQYF.

This clone appeared a few times. V gene TRBV5-5 combines with J gene TRBJ1-1, with a possible D match to TRBD1 (6 bases). V was cut by 1 base and J by 6 bases, with 10 bases left in between. The CDR3 has 13 residues. From germline, CDR1 is SGHKS and CDR2 YYEKEE (reference sequence). The CDR3 region has the DNA TGTGCCAGCAGCTTGTGGGGGCCGGCTGAAGCTTTCTTT. It specifies CASSLWGPAEAFF.

The chain is built from TRBV27 and TRBJ2-2, with D perhaps matching TRBD2 (5 bases). The germline CDR1 and CDR2 sequences are MNHEY and SMNVEV (reference sequence). V was pared by 2 bases and J by 8 bases, with 15 bases between. CDR3 length: 15 residues. This CDR3 reads CASSLAVGGIGELFF. The CDR3 region has the DNA TGTGCCAGCAGTTTAGCCGTAGGAGGTATTGGGGAGCTGTTTTTT.

This clone showed up just once. This chain links TRBV27 with TRBJ1-2, with D possibly being TRBD1 (5 bases). The V gene's germline CDR1 is MNHEY and CDR2 SMNVEV (reference sequence). Trimming took 6 bases from V and 4 from J, leaving 9 bases between them. This CDR3 is 12 amino acids long. The CDR3 nucleotides read TGTGCCAGCAGGGGACTGAGCTATGGCTACACCTTC. Residues: CASRGLSYGYTF.

The rearrangement uses TRBV5-6 and TRBJ2-1; perhaps TRBD2 as D (5 bases). The germline V and J ends were trimmed by 2 bases and 0 bases, with 12 bases remaining between them. CDR1 SGHDT and CDR2 YYEEEE come from the germline V gene. The CDR3 is 16 amino acids. The CDR3, as DNA: TGTGCCAGCAGCTTCTTTCGAGGGTCCTCCTACAATGAGCAGTTCTTC. Translated, it gives CASSFFRGSSYNEQFF.

The chain is built from TRBV6-5 and TRBJ1-2, with 8 positions matching TRBD1. The V gene end was trimmed by 5 bases and the J gene end by 4 bases; junction bases not matched to a gene: 6. The length of the CDR3 is 14 residues. Germline values: CDR1 MNHEY, CDR2 SVGAGI. CDR3 sequence (DNA): TGTGCCAGCAGTCCCAGCACAGGGGGCTATGGCTACACCTTC. Its translation: CASSPSTGGYGYTF.

The V call is TRBV11-3, the J call TRBJ2-2; 8 bases agree with TRBD1. V shed 3 bases, J shed 4 bases, and the junction held 7 bases outside the gene matches. CDR1 SGHNT and CDR2 YENEEA come from the germline V gene. The CDR3 has 16 amino acids. CDR3 nucleotide sequence: TGTGCCAGCAGCTTGGCTTCAGGGGGCGGCACCGGGGAGCTGTTTTTT. Protein sequence: CASSLASGGGTGELFF.

The J gene is TRBJ2-3, the V gene TRBV5-1; D is possibly TRBD2 (5 bases). Trimming left V 0 bases short and J 4 bases short, with 15 bases between. The germline gives CDR1 SGHRS, CDR2 YFSETQ. CDR3 length: 16 residues. The CDR3 protein is CASSLGVTNPPDTQYF. The CDR3 DNA reads as TGCGCCAGCAGCTTGGGGGTGACTAACCCTCCAGATACGCAGTATTTT.

The chain couples TRBV27 to TRBJ1-3, with a possible D match to TRBD1 (5 bases). CDR3 length equals 14 residues. Trimming left V 10 bases short and J 4 bases short, with 17 bases between. Germline CDR1 is MNHEY and CDR2 is SMNVEV (reference sequence). CDR3 sequence: CATRGARNGNTIYF. CDR3 in DNA: TGTGCCACCAGAGGGGCGCGAAACGGAAACACCATATATTTT.

This clone showed up many times. The chain is built from TRBV5-4 and TRBJ1-2; possibly TRBD1 for D (6 bases). The V gene's germline CDR1 is SGHNT and CDR2 YYREEE (reference sequence). V lost 0 bases to trimming and J lost 5 bases, with 8 bases between them. This CDR3 has 13 amino acids. The CDR3 region is CASSLGGTYGYTF. The CDR3 nucleotides are TGTGCCAGCAGCTTGGGGGGGACATATGGCTACACCTTC. The full variable domain, with the rest looked up from reference TRBV5-4 and TRBJ1-2, is ETGVTQSPTHLIKTRGQQVTLRCSSQSGHNTVSWYQQALGQGPQFIFQYYREEENGRGNFPPRFSGLQFPNYSSELNVNALELDDSALYLCASSLGGTYGYTFGSGTRLTVV.

The gene calls are TRBV10-3 and TRBJ2-7; D is unclear. Germline CDR1 is ENHRY and CDR2 is SYGVKD. V was shortened by 11 bases and J by 6 bases, with 14 bases between the two germline ends. This CDR3 spans 11 amino acids. CDR3 in amino acids: CAGAKVGEQYF. For the CDR3, the DNA is TGTGCCGGAGCCAAGGTGGGCGAGCAGTACTTC.

J is TRBJ1-2 and V is TRBV7-9; D is unresolved. This CDR3 is built from 13 residues. Germline V gives CDR1 SEHNR, CDR2 FQNEAQ (reference sequence). The ends were cut back, 3 bases at V and 4 bases at J, with 9 bases in the middle. CDR3 sequence: CASSLVGVYGYTF. The CDR3, as DNA: TGTGCCAGCAGCTTGGTCGGGGTCTATGGCTACACCTTC.